Listed below are T cell receptor beta chains from one sample, sequenced in a study of PD-1 blockade in classical Hodgkin lymphoma. Assay: immunoSEQ multiplex PCR; the TCRdb copy retains only in-frame clones and omits some. The data show about 21,000 clones, with about 64% seen just once and approximately 6% held by the top ten. Material: peripheral blood mononuclear cells (PBMCs), obtained at baseline. The receptors were gathered from a human donor with classical Hodgkin lymphoma. Both conserved end residues are part of each CDR3. A D gene is named only where the DNA matches it firmly. Clone size, where shown, is once, few, many, or a class for clones that have expanded.

J	V	D	size	CDR3	DNA
TRBJ2-7	TRBV2	-	-	CASRGDNNYEQYF	TGTGCCAGCAGGGGGGACAATAACTACGAGCAGTACTTC
TRBJ2-1	TRBV5-1	TRBD2	few	CASSPGTSVSYNEQFF	TGCGCCAGCAGCCCCGGAACTAGCGTCTCCTACAATGAGCAGTTCTTC
TRBJ2-7	TRBV6-5	-	-	CASSKGPSLYEQYF	TGTGCCAGCAGTAAGGGCCCTTCCCTCTACGAGCAGTACTTC
TRBJ2-7	TRBV28	-	-	CASTRDPRGEQYF	TGTGCCAGCACGAGGGACCCGCGAGGGGAGCAGTACTTC
TRBJ1-6	TRBV5-6	TRBD1	-	CASSLDRGLDNSPLHF	TGTGCCAGCAGCTTGGACAGGGGGCTGGATAATTCACCCCTCCACTTT
TRBJ2-3	TRBV2	-	-	CASLRAVFSTDTQYF	TGTGCCAGCCTCAGAGCGGTTTTTAGCACAGATACGCAGTATTTT
TRBJ2-2	TRBV2	-	-	CASSANTGELFF	TGTGCCAGCAGTGCGAACACCGGGGAGCTGTTTTTT
TRBJ1-1	TRBV6-1	-	-	CASSERQEIPKTEAFF	TGTGCCAGCAGTGAAAGGCAGGAGATTCCGAAGACTGAAGCTTTCTTT
TRBJ1-2	TRBV7-9	-	-	CASSLGAGSNYGYTF	TGTGCCAGCAGCTTAGGGGCAGGGTCGAACTATGGCTACACCTTC
TRBJ1-1	TRBV11-2	-	-	CASSLRVNTEAFF	TGTGCCAGCAGCTTACGGGTGAACACTGAAGCTTTCTTT
TRBJ2-7	TRBV10-3	-	few	CAISEQGYFEQYF	TGTGCCATCAGTGAGCAGGGTTACTTCGAGCAGTACTTC
TRBJ1-1	TRBV19	-	-	CASSIEGQMNTEAFF	TGTGCCAGTAGTATTGAGGGACAAATGAACACTGAAGCTTTCTTT
TRBJ1-5	TRBV19	-	-	CASSNYRPYSNQPQHF	TGTGCCAGTAGTAACTACAGGCCTTATAGCAATCAGCCCCAGCATTTT
TRBJ1-2	TRBV6-5	-	-	CASSYNVPGSGGYTF	TGTGCCAGCAGTTACAACGTCCCAGGGTCTGGTGGCTACACCTTC
TRBJ1-2	TRBV5-6	-	-	CASSLEGRMIGYTF	TGTGCCAGCAGCTTGGAGGGGCGGATGATTGGCTACACCTTC
TRBJ2-1	TRBV4-3	TRBD2	-	CASSQEPMTSGNNEQFF	TGCGCCAGCAGCCAAGAGCCGATGACTAGCGGAAACAATGAGCAGTTCTTC
TRBJ1-5	TRBV6-4	-	-	CASSEKHLPQHF	TGTGCCAGCAGTGAGAAACACCTGCCCCAGCATTTT
TRBJ2-2	TRBV9	-	-	CASRSSEIHTGELFF	TGTGCCAGTCGGTCGTCGGAGATTCACACCGGGGAGCTGTTTTTT
TRBJ1-1	TRBV19	TRBD1	-	CASSFLPTGVLAFF	TGTGCCAGTAGCTTCTTACCCACAGGGGTATTGGCTTTCTTT
TRBJ2-3	TRBV7-8	-	-	CASSSQSSLELRTDTQYF	TGTGCCAGCAGCTCGCAATCTTCGTTAGAGCTTCGCACAGATACGCAGTATTTT
TRBJ1-5	TRBV5-6	-	-	CASSLGQSNQPQHF	TGTGCCAGCAGCCTCGGACAGAGCAATCAGCCCCAGCATTTT
TRBJ2-7	TRBV19	-	-	CASSISQGRYEQYF	TGTGCCAGTAGTATTAGCCAGGGTCGCTACGAGCAGTACTTC
TRBJ2-7	TRBV7-3	TRBD2	-	CASSLSSGSSYEQYF	TGTGCCAGCAGCTTATCTAGCGGTAGCTCCTACGAGCAGTACTTC
TRBJ2-2	TRBV5-1	TRBD2	-	CASSPGTSATGELFF	TGCGCCAGCAGCCCTGGGACTAGCGCGACCGGGGAGCTGTTTTTT
TRBJ2-7	TRBV7-2	-	-	CASSLLLALTYEQYF	TGTGCCAGCAGCTTACTCCTAGCGCTAACCTACGAGCAGTACTTC
TRBJ2-1	TRBV7-7	TRBD1	-	CASSATGTGDNEQFF	TGTGCCAGCAGCGCAACCGGGACAGGGGACAATGAGCAGTTCTTC
TRBJ2-3	TRBV30	-	-	CAWEVFDTQYF	TGTGCCTGGGAGGTTTTCGATACGCAGTATTTT
TRBJ2-2	TRBV29-1	-	once	CSVDSHNTGELFF	TGCAGCGTTGACAGCCATAACACCGGGGAGCTGTTTTTT
TRBJ1-2	TRBV5-6	-	-	CASSLLVRRGRWEGYTF	TGTGCCAGCAGCTTACTCGTCCGAAGAGGGCGCTGGGAAGGCTACACCTTC